This TCR beta chain is from a study of blood T cell repertoires in COVID-19. Across the whole study: Sources were T cells, B-cell-depleted T cells, or PBMCs; the material itself was cDNA or gDNA.

Assay used: immunoSEQ multiplex PCR; TCRdb lists only in-frame clones, some missing. Seen here are some 97,000 clones, about 82% observed once, and the top ten hold 13%. The sample taken for sequencing was peripheral blood. The receptor was derived from a man between 45 and 60 years old with active or convalescent COVID-19.

The CDR3: CASSEVSEKLFF. DNA of the CDR3: TGTGCCAGCAGTGAAGTTAGTGAAAAACTGTTTTTT. The chain combines TRBV6-1 with TRBJ1-4, with D unresolved. The CDR3 contains 12 residues. Germline CDR1 is MNHNS and CDR2 is SASEGT. V was pared by 1 base and J by 7 bases, with 4 bases between.